This T cell receptor beta chain comes out of a study of Ad26.COV2.S vaccination and SARS-CoV-2 variants. Overall study findings and caveats: Those who received the vaccine showed greater spike-specific TCR breadth than those given placebo.

Germline V CDR1 and CDR2: MNHEY, SMNVEV (reference sequence). V gave up 4 bases and J gave up 3 bases; unmatched junction bases: 3. The CDR3 runs to 13 residues. Treatment: around 19 received Ad26.COV2.S at low or high dose, single or two shots; several received placebo; per-sample allocation not given. Collection of the samples took place on day 63 after the first injection of vaccine or placebo. As its vector, the vaccine had Ad26, which expressed Wuhan-strain SARS-CoV-2 spike. Details on this clone: Antigen: not known.

Only in-frame clones appear in the TCRdb table, and some are missing; sequencing was by immunoSEQ multiplex PCR. The data contain over 400,000 clones, about 90% of them singletons. The rearrangement uses TRBV27 and TRBJ2-7, with 7 positions matching TRBD2. The starting material was peripheral blood, obtained in a trial of Ad26.COV2.S vaccine versus placebo. The sequence was collected from a person aged 18-65 years who received the Ad26.COV2.S COVID-19 vaccine or a placebo. The CDR3 bases are TGTGCCAGCAGTTGGGCTAGCGGCTACGAGCAGTACTTC. It translates to CASSWASGYEQYF.